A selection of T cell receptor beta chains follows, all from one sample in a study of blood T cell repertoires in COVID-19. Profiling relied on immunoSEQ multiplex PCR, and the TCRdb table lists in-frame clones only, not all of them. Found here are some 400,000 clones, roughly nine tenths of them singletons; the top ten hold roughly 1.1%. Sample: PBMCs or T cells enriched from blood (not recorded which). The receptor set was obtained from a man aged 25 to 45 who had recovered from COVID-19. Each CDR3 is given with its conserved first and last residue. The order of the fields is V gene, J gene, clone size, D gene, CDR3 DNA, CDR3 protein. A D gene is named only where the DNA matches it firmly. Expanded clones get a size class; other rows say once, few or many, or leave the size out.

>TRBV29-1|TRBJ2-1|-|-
TGCAGCGCAGGACTTAATTACAATGAGCAGTTCTTC
CSAGLNYNEQFF
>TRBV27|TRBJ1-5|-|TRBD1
TGTGCCAGCAGTCAACGCAGGGGGCAGCCCCAGCATTTT
CASSQRRGQPQHF
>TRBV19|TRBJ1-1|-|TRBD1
TGTGCCAGTAGTATTTCCGGGACAGGGGGAGCTTTCTTT
CASSISGTGGAFF
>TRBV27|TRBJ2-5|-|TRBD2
TGTGCCAGCAATCGATTTTTCGGGGGGGGGCAAGAGACCCAGTACTTC
CASNRFFGGGQETQYF
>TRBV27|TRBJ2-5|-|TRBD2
TGTGCCAGCACCGAGACTAGCGGGAGGGCCGTCGGGACCCAGTACTTC
CASTETSGRAVGTQYF
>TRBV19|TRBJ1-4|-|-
TGTGCCAGTAGTATAGATCAGGGTTCGACAGTCATTTCTGAAAAACTGTTTTTT
CASSIDQGSTVISEKLFF
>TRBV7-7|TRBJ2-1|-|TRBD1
TGTGCCAGCAGCCTCGCCGGGACAGGGGTAAATGAGCAGTTCTTC
CASSLAGTGVNEQFF
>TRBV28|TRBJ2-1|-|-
TGTGCCAGCAGTTTGGGAGGTCCCCGCTCCTACAATGAGCAGTTCTTC
CASSLGGPRSYNEQFF
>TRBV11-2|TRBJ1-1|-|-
TGTGCCAGCAGCTTATACAGGAAAAGCACTGAAGCTTTCTTT
CASSLYRKSTEAFF
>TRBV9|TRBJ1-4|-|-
TGTGCCAGCAGCGCGGGGACTGCGGGGATTGAAAAACTGTTTTTT
CASSAGTAGIEKLFF
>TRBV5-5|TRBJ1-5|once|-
TGTGCCAGCAGCTTGGTTTCTGGCCACAATCAGCCCCAGCATTTT
CASSLVSGHNQPQHF